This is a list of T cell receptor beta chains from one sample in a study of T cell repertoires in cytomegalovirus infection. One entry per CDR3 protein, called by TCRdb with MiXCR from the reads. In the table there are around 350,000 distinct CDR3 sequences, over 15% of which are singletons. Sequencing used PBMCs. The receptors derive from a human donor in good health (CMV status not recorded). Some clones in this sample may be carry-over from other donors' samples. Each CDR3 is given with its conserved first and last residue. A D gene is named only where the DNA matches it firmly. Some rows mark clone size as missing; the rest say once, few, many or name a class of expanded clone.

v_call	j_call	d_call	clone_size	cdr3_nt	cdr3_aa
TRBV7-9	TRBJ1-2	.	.	TGTGCCAGCAGTATTCTAGGCTTTGGATATGGCTACACCTTC	CASSILGFGYGYTF
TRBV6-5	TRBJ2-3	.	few	TGTGCCAGCACACGAGCCCACCTTGCAGATACGCAGTATTTT	CASTRAHLADTQYF
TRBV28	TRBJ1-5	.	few	TGTGCCAGCAGTTTATCGGCCCCCGGACAGCCCCAGCATTTT	CASSLSAPGQPQHF
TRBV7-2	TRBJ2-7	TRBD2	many	TGTGCCAGCAGCCGGAATAGCGGGATTTACGAGCAGTACTTC	CASSRNSGIYEQYF
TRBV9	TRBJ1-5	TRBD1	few	TGTGCCAGCAGCGTGGGGCAGGGGGAAGGTCAGCCCCAGCATTTT	CASSVGQGEGQPQHF
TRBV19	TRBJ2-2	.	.	TGTGCCAGTAGGAACAGGGACACCGGGGAGCTGTTTTTT	CASRNRDTGELFF
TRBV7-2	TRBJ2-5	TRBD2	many	TGTGCCAGCAGCTTTCTACTAGCGGGAGGCGACGAGACCCAGTACTTC	CASSFLLAGGDETQYF
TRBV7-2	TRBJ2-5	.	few	TGTGCCAGCAGCCCCTCCAGGGCGGCAGAGACCCAGTACTTC	CASSPSRAAETQYF
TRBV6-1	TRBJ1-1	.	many	TGTGCCAGCAGGTTGCGGGGGGACACTGAAGCTTTCTTT	CASRLRGDTEAFF
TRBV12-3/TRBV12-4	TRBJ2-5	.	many	TGTGCCAGCAGTTTTCCCCAGGCCGGGCGAGAGACCCAGTACTTC	CASSFPQAGRETQYF
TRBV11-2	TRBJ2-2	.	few	TGTGCCAGCAGCCTACAGGGCACCGGGGAGCTGTTTTTT	CASSLQGTGELFF
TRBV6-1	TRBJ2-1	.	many	TGTGCCAGCAGGAGTGGGGTTAGCTCCTACAATGAGCAGTTCTTC	CASRSGVSSYNEQFF
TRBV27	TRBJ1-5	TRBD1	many	TGTGCCAGCAGTTTTACAGGGGATTATCAGCCCCAGCATTTT	CASSFTGDYQPQHF
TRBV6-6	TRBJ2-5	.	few	TGTGCCAGCAGTCCTTTAGCGGAGGAGGGGATTGAGACCCAGTACTTC	CASSPLAEEGIETQYF
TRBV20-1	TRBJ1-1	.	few	TGCAGTGCCTCGTTGGGCTCCTTGAACACTGAAGCTTTCTTT	CSASLGSLNTEAFF